The 13 T cell receptor beta chains presented below share a single source sample, sequenced in a study of cytomegalovirus exposure and HLA in healthy donors. Use of 60 Vbeta and 13 Jbeta primers characterized the PCR. Data came from immunoSEQ multiplex PCR; TCRdb stores just in-frame clones and leaves some out. Of about 89,000 clones in the sample, roughly 67% are singletons; the top ten hold approximately 2.2%. Material for sequencing was PBMCs. The receptor source for this set is a human donor in good health.

The V call is TRBV11-2, the J call TRBJ1-1, with D uncertain. V was shortened by 1 base and J by 2 bases, with 5 bases between the two germline ends. This CDR3 comprises 13 residues. Per germline, CDR1 SGHAT and CDR2 FQNNGV. CDR3 region: CASSLVGNTEAFF. The CDR3 DNA sequence: TGTGCCAGCAGCTTAGTTGGCAACACTGAAGCTTTCTTT.

The chain combines TRBV19 with TRBJ1-4; TRBD1 might be the D (6 bases). With 5 bases removed from V and 1 base from J, the gap between germline ends came to 11 bases. Germline CDR1 reads LNHDA; CDR2 reads SQIVND (reference sequence). CDR3 size: 15 residues. The CDR3 nucleotides read TGTGCCAGTAGTCTCCGGACAGTAACTAATGAAAAACTGTTTTTT. Amino acid sequence: CASSLRTVTNEKLFF.

The chain employs TRBV6-1 and TRBJ1-2; 7 bases map to TRBD1. The CDR3 contains 12 residues. V was pared by 6 bases and J by 8 bases, with 6 bases of the junction left unmatched. Germline-derived CDR1 and CDR2 are MNHNS and SASEGT. This CDR3 reads CASRAGQPGYTF. CDR3 nucleotides: TGTGCCAGCAGGGCGGGACAGCCGGGCTACACCTTC.

The sample holds a few counts of this clone. This rearrangement joins TRBV5-4 to TRBJ2-3, with D uncertain. Trimming cost V 2 bases and J 4 bases, with 2 bases left between them. Germline loops: CDR1 SGHNT, CDR2 YYREEE (reference sequence). This CDR3 has 11 residues. The CDR3 protein is CASSFADTQYF. DNA for the CDR3: TGTGCCAGCAGCTTCGCAGATACGCAGTATTTT.

This chain joins TRBV9 and TRBJ2-7; possible D gene TRBD2, 5 bases. CDR3 length equals 13 residues. Germline-derived CDR1 and CDR2 are SGDLS and YYNGEE. Trimming stripped 2 bases from V and 4 bases from J, with 10 bases between. The CDR3 sequence is CASSVLPGYEQYF. CDR3 nucleotide sequence: TGTGCCAGCAGCGTCCTCCCGGGGTACGAGCAGTACTTC.

V is TRBV5-1 and J is TRBJ2-1; no clear D. The CDR3 has 14 amino acids. Germline V gene lookup returns CDR1 SGHRS and CDR2 YFSETQ. V dropped 0 bases and J dropped 1 base, with 5 bases sitting between them. The CDR3: CASSLGHSYNEQFF. CDR3 sequence (DNA): TGCGCCAGCAGCTTGGGACATTCCTACAATGAGCAGTTCTTC.

This chain links TRBV14 with TRBJ2-7; D may be TRBD2 (5 bases). CDR3 length: 14 residues. Trimming shortened V by 1 base and J by 2 bases, and 9 bases separated the two germline ends. CDR1 is SGHDN, CDR2 FVKESK, per germline. The CDR3: CASSQAGVTYEQYF. CDR3 DNA: TGTGCCAGCAGCCAAGCCGGGGTTACCTACGAGCAGTACTTC.

The gene calls are TRBV28 and TRBJ2-7, with 8 positions matching TRBD1. The J segment lost 5 bases and the V segment lost 2 bases, leaving 8 bases of the junction unmatched. This CDR3 is built from 15 residues. Germline V gene lookup returns CDR1 MDHEN and CDR2 SYDVKM. CDR3 nucleotide sequence: TGTGCCAGCAGTTTACGTGGGACAGGAGGCAACGAGCAGTACTTC. Amino acid sequence: CASSLRGTGGNEQYF. The full variable domain, with the rest looked up from reference TRBV28 and TRBJ2-7, is DVKVTQSSRYLVKRTGEKVFLECVQDMDHENMFWYRQDPGLGLRLIYFSYDVKMKEKGDIPEGYSVSREKKERFSLILESASTNQTSMYLCASSLRGTGGNEQYFGPGTRLTVT.

The chain uses TRBV5-1 and TRBJ2-3; the match to TRBD1 covers 7 bases. Per the germline V gene, CDR1 is SGHRS and CDR2 is YFSETQ. The CDR3 loop spans 15 amino acids. V was pared by 2 bases and J by 3 bases, with 6 bases of the junction left unmatched. In DNA form, the CDR3 reads TGCGCCAGCAGCTTTTCCGGGACAGAGACAGATACGCAGTATTTT. This translates into CASSFSGTETDTQYF.

The chain uses TRBV4-1 and TRBJ2-7, with TRBD2 as a possible D gene (6 bases). The germline gives CDR1 MGHRA, CDR2 YSYEKL. This CDR3 is built from 16 residues. Trimming took off 4 bases at V and 1 base at J, with 17 bases between the two ends. This CDR3 reads CASSLFMGGGSYEQYF. The CDR3 DNA reads as TGCGCCAGCAGCCTTTTTATGGGGGGTGGATCCTACGAGCAGTACTTC.

The chain recombines TRBV9 with TRBJ2-3, with a weak D call TRBD2 (5 bases). CDR3 length: 15 residues. Germline CDR1 is SGDLS and CDR2 is YYNGEE. The V end lost 0 bases, the J end lost 2 bases, and 10 bases lay between the germline ends. The CDR3 region is CASSVGPGFTDTQYF. Written as DNA, the CDR3 is TGTGCCAGCAGCGTAGGTCCGGGGTTCACAGATACGCAGTATTTT.

This chain uses TRBV6-5 with TRBJ1-6; 8 positions match TRBD1. Germline V gene sequence: CDR1 MNHEY, CDR2 SVGAGI. CDR3 size: 15 residues. Germline trimming cut 6 bases from V and 8 bases from J; bases unmatched to any gene: 9. CDR3 DNA: TGTGCCAGCAGAGCAGGGGGCCGTTTTTATTCACCCCTCCACTTT. Its protein product is CASRAGGRFYSPLHF.

The chain is built from TRBV7-9 and TRBJ2-2, with D perhaps matching TRBD1 (5 bases). V gave up 5 bases and J gave up 5 bases, with 12 bases separating them. CDR1 and CDR2 (germline): SEHNR, FQNEAQ (reference sequence). The length of the CDR3 is 14 residues. This chain's CDR3 is CASSMGPETGELFF. The CDR3 region has the DNA TGTGCCAGCAGCATGGGGCCGGAAACCGGGGAGCTGTTTTTT.